Listed below are T cell receptor beta chains from one sample, sequenced in a study of T cells in Graves' hyperthyroidism and ophthalmopathy. TCRdb itself ran the multiplex PCR reads through MiXCR, one entry per CDR3 protein. Of 350,000 or so distinct CDR3 sequences in the sample, about a sixth were seen once. The material sequenced was blood. These receptor sequences come from a woman aged 25 to 39 with Graves' hyperthyroidism that later progressed to Graves' ophthalmopathy. Each CDR3 is given with its conserved first and last residue. D genes are given only for firm matches. The size entry is marked missing in some rows and otherwise reads once, few, many or a size class.

v_call: TRBV27
j_call: TRBJ2-5
d_call: -
clone_size: once
cdr3_aa: CASKGQYQETQYF
cdr3_nt: TGTGCCAGCAAAGGCCAGTACCAAGAGACCCAGTACTTC

v_call: TRBV28
j_call: TRBJ1-1
d_call: TRBD1
clone_size: many
cdr3_aa: CASSSRQGDPEAFF
cdr3_nt: TGTGCCAGCAGTTCCCGACAGGGTGATCCTGAAGCTTTCTTT

v_call: TRBV10-3
j_call: TRBJ2-2
d_call: -
clone_size: many
cdr3_aa: CAISESNGGTTGELFF
cdr3_nt: TGTGCCATCAGTGAGTCAAACGGGGGAACCACCGGGGAGCTGTTTTTT

v_call: TRBV28
j_call: TRBJ2-7
d_call: TRBD2
clone_size: -
cdr3_aa: CASSSLDLSGGSYEQYF
cdr3_nt: TGTGCCAGCAGTTCCTTAGACCTTAGCGGGGGCTCCTACGAGCAGTACTTC

v_call: TRBV2
j_call: TRBJ2-5
d_call: -
clone_size: -
cdr3_aa: CASSEGGSWTQYF
cdr3_nt: TGTGCCAGCAGTGAGGGTGGGTCATGGACCCAGTACTTC

v_call: TRBV2
j_call: TRBJ2-5
d_call: -
clone_size: many
cdr3_aa: CASRGEANVKETQYF
cdr3_nt: TGTGCCAGCAGAGGGGAGGCTAATGTTAAAGAGACCCAGTACTTC

v_call: TRBV9
j_call: TRBJ2-3
d_call: -
clone_size: many
cdr3_aa: CASSEEGTFTDTQYF
cdr3_nt: TGTGCCAGCAGCGAGGAGGGGACCTTCACAGATACGCAGTATTTT

v_call: TRBV2
j_call: TRBJ1-6
d_call: TRBD1
clone_size: many
cdr3_aa: CASSDVGQGFSPLHF
cdr3_nt: TGTGCCAGCAGTGACGTGGGACAGGGATTTTCACCCCTCCACTTT

v_call: TRBV11-1
j_call: TRBJ2-1
d_call: TRBD1
clone_size: -
cdr3_aa: CASSYGQGMRVSYNEQFF
cdr3_nt: TGTGCCAGCAGCTACGGACAGGGGATGCGCGTCTCCTACAATGAGCAGTTCTTC

v_call: TRBV11-2
j_call: TRBJ2-3
d_call: -
clone_size: -
cdr3_aa: CASSPGGEADTQYF
cdr3_nt: TGTGCCAGCAGCCCGGGCGGGGAAGCGGATACGCAGTATTTT

v_call: TRBV9
j_call: TRBJ2-1
d_call: -
clone_size: -
cdr3_aa: CASSANRDGEDNEQFF
cdr3_nt: TGTGCCAGCAGCGCGAACCGGGACGGGGAAGACAATGAGCAGTTCTTC

v_call: TRBV15
j_call: TRBJ2-7
d_call: -
clone_size: -
cdr3_aa: CATSRVHGEQGAYEQYF
cdr3_nt: TGTGCCACCAGCAGAGTACACGGGGAGCAGGGAGCCTACGAGCAGTACTTC

v_call: TRBV2
j_call: TRBJ1-2
d_call: TRBD1
clone_size: many
cdr3_aa: CASTLIEGQGEGYTF
cdr3_nt: TGTGCCAGCACCCTTATCGAGGGACAGGGTGAGGGCTACACCTTC

v_call: TRBV28
j_call: TRBJ2-1
d_call: -
clone_size: -
cdr3_aa: CASSTGPARGEGNEQFF
cdr3_nt: TGTGCCAGCAGCACCGGTCCGGCTAGAGGAGAAGGGAATGAGCAGTTCTTC

v_call: TRBV7-9
j_call: TRBJ1-2
d_call: TRBD1
clone_size: many
cdr3_aa: CASSLSRIEGTGFIFYGYTF
cdr3_nt: TGTGCCAGCAGCTTATCCAGAATAGAGGGGACAGGTTTCATTTTTTACGGCTACACCTTC

v_call: TRBV10-2
j_call: TRBJ2-7
d_call: -
clone_size: many
cdr3_aa: CASSAGQAVYEQYF
cdr3_nt: TGCGCCAGCAGTGCCGGCCAGGCCGTCTACGAGCAGTACTTC

v_call: TRBV19
j_call: TRBJ2-7
d_call: TRBD2
clone_size: many
cdr3_aa: CASSHSPSGRFLDEQYF
cdr3_nt: TGTGCCAGTAGTCACTCGCCTAGCGGGAGGTTCTTGGACGAGCAGTACTTC

v_call: TRBV2
j_call: TRBJ2-4
d_call: TRBD2
clone_size: -
cdr3_aa: CASRPGGGTKNIQYF
cdr3_nt: TGTGCCAGCCGGCCGGGAGGGGGAACCAAAAACATTCAGTACTTC

v_call: TRBV27
j_call: TRBJ2-7
d_call: -
clone_size: many
cdr3_aa: CASSSQRKNYEQYF
cdr3_nt: TGTGCCAGCAGTTCTCAGCGGAAGAATTACGAGCAGTACTTC

v_call: TRBV5-4
j_call: TRBJ1-4
d_call: -
clone_size: few
cdr3_aa: CASSLGGLGEKLFF
cdr3_nt: TGTGCCAGCAGCTTGGGGGGTTTGGGGGAAAAACTGTTTTTT

v_call: TRBV11-1
j_call: TRBJ2-7
d_call: TRBD2
clone_size: many
cdr3_aa: CASSLDGREQYF
cdr3_nt: TGTGCCAGCAGCTTGGACGGGAGGGAGCAGTACTTC

v_call: TRBV28
j_call: TRBJ2-2
d_call: -
clone_size: -
cdr3_aa: CASSPSVNTGELFF
cdr3_nt: TGTGCCAGCAGCCCTTCAGTGAACACCGGGGAGCTGTTTTTT

v_call: TRBV2
j_call: TRBJ1-1
d_call: -
clone_size: -
cdr3_aa: CASSEGLTGWNTGAFF
cdr3_nt: TGTGCCAGCAGTGAAGGATTAACAGGATGGAATACTGGAGCTTTCTTT

v_call: TRBV28
j_call: TRBJ1-2
d_call: TRBD1
clone_size: many
cdr3_aa: CASSRARGAAYGYTF
cdr3_nt: TGTGCCAGCAGTCGGGCCAGGGGGGCTGCCTATGGCTACACCTTC

v_call: TRBV11-3
j_call: TRBJ2-1
d_call: -
clone_size: once
cdr3_aa: CASSLGVGLPSLNEQFF
cdr3_nt: TGTGCCAGCAGCTTAGGGGTCGGACTCCCGTCTCTAAATGAGCAGTTCTTC

v_call: TRBV28
j_call: TRBJ2-4
d_call: -
clone_size: many
cdr3_aa: CASSRYNIQYF
cdr3_nt: TGTGCCAGCAGTCGATACAACATTCAGTACTTC

v_call: TRBV5-1
j_call: TRBJ1-1
d_call: -
clone_size: few
cdr3_aa: CASSLWQGKNTEAFF
cdr3_nt: TGCGCCAGCAGCTTGTGGCAGGGAAAGAACACTGAAGCTTTCTTT

v_call: TRBV30
j_call: TRBJ2-7
d_call: TRBD1
clone_size: -
cdr3_aa: CAWSKGQGLTYEQYF
cdr3_nt: TGTGCCTGGAGTAAGGGACAGGGACTGACCTACGAGCAGTACTTC

v_call: TRBV4-1
j_call: TRBJ1-4
d_call: -
clone_size: -
cdr3_aa: CASSQDTPRDTLADEKLFF
cdr3_nt: TGCGCCAGCAGCCAAGATACCCCTCGGGACACCTTGGCGGATGAAAAACTGTTTTTT

v_call: TRBV2
j_call: TRBJ1-4
d_call: TRBD1
clone_size: many
cdr3_aa: CASSASGGSNEKLFF
cdr3_nt: TGTGCCAGCAGTGCCTCAGGGGGTTCTAATGAAAAACTGTTTTTT

v_call: TRBV9
j_call: TRBJ1-2
d_call: -
clone_size: -
cdr3_aa: CASSVSGVYGYTF
cdr3_nt: TGTGCCAGCAGCGTGTCGGGGGTATATGGCTACACCTTC

v_call: TRBV29-1
j_call: TRBJ2-2
d_call: TRBD1
clone_size: -
cdr3_aa: CSVDTGTGNTGELFF
cdr3_nt: TGCAGCGTTGATACCGGGACAGGGAACACCGGGGAGCTGTTTTTT

v_call: TRBV6-1
j_call: TRBJ1-2
d_call: TRBD1
clone_size: many
cdr3_aa: CASRPNRGLYGYTF
cdr3_nt: TGTGCCAGCAGGCCTAACAGGGGGCTGTATGGCTACACCTTC

v_call: TRBV28
j_call: TRBJ2-2
d_call: TRBD1
clone_size: many
cdr3_aa: CASSFGQGGYTGELFF
cdr3_nt: TGTGCCAGCAGTTTTGGACAGGGGGGGTACACCGGGGAGCTGTTTTTT

v_call: TRBV5-1
j_call: TRBJ1-3
d_call: -
clone_size: -
cdr3_aa: CASSLWQGSGNTIYF
cdr3_nt: TGTGCCAGCAGCTTGTGGCAAGGCTCTGGAAACACCATATATTTT

v_call: TRBV11-2
j_call: TRBJ2-5
d_call: TRBD2
clone_size: -
cdr3_aa: CASSSMTSGSQETQYF
cdr3_nt: TGTGCCAGCAGCTCGATGACTAGCGGGAGCCAAGAGACCCAGTACTTC

v_call: TRBV29-1
j_call: TRBJ1-3
d_call: -
clone_size: many
cdr3_aa: CSVATAAGNTIYF
cdr3_nt: TGCAGCGTTGCAACAGCGGCTGGAAACACCATATATTTT

v_call: TRBV27
j_call: TRBJ2-1
d_call: -
clone_size: many
cdr3_aa: CASSPHATGATYNEQFF
cdr3_nt: TGTGCCAGCAGTCCACACGCCACAGGAGCCACTTACAATGAGCAGTTCTTC

v_call: TRBV4-1
j_call: TRBJ1-4
d_call: -
clone_size: -
cdr3_aa: CASSQDVSYHEKLFF
cdr3_nt: TGCGCCAGCAGCCAAGATGTCAGTTACCATGAAAAACTGTTTTTT

v_call: TRBV10-1
j_call: TRBJ2-3
d_call: -
clone_size: few
cdr3_aa: CASSEGAGAQYF
cdr3_nt: TGCGCCAGCAGTGAGGGAGCGGGTGCGCAGTATTTT

v_call: TRBV25-1
j_call: TRBJ2-2
d_call: -
clone_size: many
cdr3_aa: CASSGAMDTGSRELFF
cdr3_nt: TGTGCCAGCAGTGGGGCCATGGACACCGGATCCCGGGAGCTGTTTTTT

v_call: TRBV20-1
j_call: TRBJ1-3
d_call: -
clone_size: few
cdr3_aa: CSADTANSGNTIYF
cdr3_nt: TGCAGTGCGGATACAGCAAACTCTGGAAACACCATATATTTT

v_call: TRBV9
j_call: TRBJ2-1
d_call: -
clone_size: many
cdr3_aa: CASSVAENEQFF
cdr3_nt: TGTGCCAGCAGCGTAGCTGAGAATGAGCAGTTCTTC

v_call: TRBV19
j_call: TRBJ2-7
d_call: -
clone_size: many
cdr3_aa: CASSIVGGFPYEQYF
cdr3_nt: TGTGCCAGTAGTATCGTCGGTGGGTTCCCCTACGAGCAGTACTTC

v_call: TRBV19
j_call: TRBJ2-1
d_call: TRBD1
clone_size: -
cdr3_aa: CASKGQGAYNEQFF
cdr3_nt: TGTGCCAGTAAGGGACAGGGGGCTTACAATGAGCAGTTCTTC

v_call: TRBV6-2/TRBV6-3
j_call: TRBJ2-5
d_call: -
clone_size: many
cdr3_aa: CASSTVSGITKVETQYF
cdr3_nt: TGTGCCAGCAGTACAGTTAGCGGAATCACCAAAGTAGAGACCCAGTACTTC